The present T cell receptor beta chain was sequenced within a study of T cells after yellow fever vaccination. TCRdb re-derived calls from the 5' RACE reads in MiXCR, one entry per CDR3 protein. The table shows 300,000 or so distinct CDR3 sequences, with around 6.8% occurring only once. This clonotype was detected ten times or more. Its antigen is still unknown. The germline V and J ends were trimmed by 1 base and 4 bases, with 10 bases remaining between them. Germline V gene lookup returns CDR1 SGHTA and CDR2 FQGNSA. This CDR3 has 14 residues. Broader study findings: Reappearance after the booster was observed for most primary-vaccination clones (roughly 97% CD4, about 90% CD8).

The clonotype originates from a man between 18 and 29 years old who received the YFV17D yellow fever vaccine. The sequences come from PBMCs, collected 45 days after the first yellow fever vaccination. The rearrangement joins TRBV7-2 to TRBJ2-5; D possibly corresponds to TRBD1 (6 bases). CDR3 residues: CASSLELGGETQYF. The CDR3 coding sequence is TGTGCCAGCAGCTTAGAGTTAGGGGGAGAGACCCAGTACTTC.